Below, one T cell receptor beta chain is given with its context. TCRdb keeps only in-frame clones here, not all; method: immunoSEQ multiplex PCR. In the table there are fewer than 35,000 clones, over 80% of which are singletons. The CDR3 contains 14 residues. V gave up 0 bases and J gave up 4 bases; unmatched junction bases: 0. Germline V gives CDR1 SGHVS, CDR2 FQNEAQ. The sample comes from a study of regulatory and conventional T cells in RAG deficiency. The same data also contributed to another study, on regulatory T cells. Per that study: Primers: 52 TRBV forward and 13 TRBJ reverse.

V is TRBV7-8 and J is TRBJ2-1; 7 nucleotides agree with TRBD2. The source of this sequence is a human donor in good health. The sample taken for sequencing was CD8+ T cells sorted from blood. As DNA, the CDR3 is TGTGCCAGCAGCTTAGCGGGGGGGTACAATGAGCAGTTCTTC. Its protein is CASSLAGGYNEQFF.